This T cell receptor (beta chain) was sequenced for a study of T cell responses to AZD1222 COVID-19 vaccine. Looking at the study overall: Pooling of second doses given at about 4 or about 12 weeks was done.

Unmatched junction bases numbered 6, after V lost 0 bases and J lost 4 bases. Germline-derived CDR1 and CDR2 are SNHLY and FYNNEI. The CDR3 loop spans 17 amino acids. This table comes from immunoSEQ multiplex PCR, and its TCRdb copy is limited to in-frame clones, with some not included. The repertoire holds about 140,000 clones, with more than 90% as singletons. Of note for this clone: Its antigen remains unknown.

Whole-study findings and limits: Reportedly, nearly half the spike-specific TCRs target unmutated variant regions. The study found vaccine-associated CD4 TCRs spanning spike, dominant at 160-218 and 743-854. Donors were mostly white British, more females; clonal diversity possibly underestimated.

The receptor's source is an adult in good health. V and J are TRBV2 and TRBJ1-3; TRBD1 matches at 10 bases. The specimen was peripheral blood, collected on day 0 of AZD1222 vaccination. The CDR3 here is CASSEAFPGQGGNTIYF. The CDR3 coding sequence is TGTGCCAGCAGTGAAGCCTTTCCGGGACAGGGGGGAAACACCATATATTTT.